This T cell receptor beta chain was captured by sequencing in a study of blood T cell repertoires in COVID-19. Overall study context: Acute and convalescent COVID-19 specimens originated in the United States, Italy and Spain. Nucleic acid was either cDNA or gDNA, and it came from T cells, B-cell-depleted T cells, or PBMCs.

Study processing details: Using reference gene primer amplification, nucleated cell counts were estimated. Only in-frame clones appear in the TCRdb table, and some are missing; sequencing was by immunoSEQ multiplex PCR. V and J calls and clone size are those listed in that table; D and trimming were worked out from the DNA. Among fewer than 250,000 clones, approximately 91% were seen once, and the ten largest hold 2.5% to 3.5%. Germline V gene data show CDR1 as SQVTM and CDR2 as ANQGSEA. The CDR3 length is 13 residues. The V and J ends lost 6 bases and 8 bases respectively, with 18 bases between them.

The chain carries TRBV29-1 and TRBJ2-3, with D possibly TRBD1 on 5 matching bases. Sequencing was carried out using peripheral blood. The clonotype was recovered from a woman aged 55-75 years with acute or convalescent COVID-19. The CDR3 spells CSVAASSQGTQYF. CDR3 coding DNA: TGCAGCGTAGCAGCGTCCTCTCAGGGTACGCAGTATTTT.